Detailed here is one TCR beta chain. The sample is drawn from a study of control samples from healthy donors and cancer patients. Clones were sequenced by immunoSEQ multiplex PCR, and TCRdb holds only the in-frame ones, with some missing. The repertoire has about 150,000 clones, approximately 91% of them found once; the top ten carry 3.2%. Germline CDR1 is SNHLY and CDR2 is FYNNEI. The ends lost 8 bases at V and 7 bases at J; junction bases unmatched: 7. CDR3 length: 13 residues. The chain is built from TRBV2 and TRBJ2-7; 11 bases are a match to TRBD1. The sequence came from a man aged 25-45 years in good health. The sample taken for sequencing was blood. The CDR3 DNA reads as TGTGCCAGCGCCGGACAGGGGGCGAAGGAGCAGTACTTC. Amino acid sequence: CASAGQGAKEQYF.